This T cell receptor (beta chain) is from a study of T cells in Graves' hyperthyroidism and ophthalmopathy. Overall study context: The blood sample was taken at first diagnosis, before treatment began. Study-wide findings and caveats: The model foresaw ophthalmopathy a median 6.5 months prior to onset.

Patients aged 18 to 65 had newly diagnosed hyperthyroidism lasting under 2 months. Diagnosis rested on symptoms, serum thyroxine and TRAb, thyroid ultrasound, and orbital computed tomography. This clonotype has more than one count but fewer than ten. The antigen is not known. The ends were cut back, 0 bases at V and 6 bases at J, with 11 bases in the middle. Germline V CDR1 and CDR2: MNHNY, SVGAGI (reference sequence). The CDR3 is made up of 15 amino acids. Using RNA transcripts as the source, TCR beta CDR3 regions were amplified. When the TCR CDR3 underwent first-round RT-PCR, the HTBI primer set was used. TCRdb recomputed calls from the multiplex PCR reads with MiXCR, one row per CDR3 protein. Of about 590,000 distinct CDR3 sequences listed, roughly 14% are singletons.

This sequence originates from a woman in her 30s with Graves' hyperthyroidism. The sequencing input was blood. This rearrangement joins TRBV6-6 to TRBJ1-4, with D uncertain. The CDR3 region is CASSYSGSSYEKLFF. Written as DNA, the CDR3 is TGTGCCAGCAGTTACTCGGGCAGCTCTTATGAAAAACTGTTTTTT.